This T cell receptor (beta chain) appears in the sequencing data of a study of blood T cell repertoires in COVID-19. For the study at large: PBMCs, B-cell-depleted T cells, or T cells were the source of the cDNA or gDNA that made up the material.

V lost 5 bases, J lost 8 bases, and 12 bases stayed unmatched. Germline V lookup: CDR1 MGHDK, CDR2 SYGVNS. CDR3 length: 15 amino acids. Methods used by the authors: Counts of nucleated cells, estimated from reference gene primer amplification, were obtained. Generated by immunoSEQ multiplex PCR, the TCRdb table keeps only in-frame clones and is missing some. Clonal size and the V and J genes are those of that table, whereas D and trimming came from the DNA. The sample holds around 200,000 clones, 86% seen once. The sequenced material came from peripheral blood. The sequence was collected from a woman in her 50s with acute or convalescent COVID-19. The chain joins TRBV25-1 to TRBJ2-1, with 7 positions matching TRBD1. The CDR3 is CASSTRGQVLDEQFF. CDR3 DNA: TGTGCCAGCAGTACCCGAGGACAGGTCCTCGATGAGCAGTTCTTC.